The text below deals with one T cell receptor beta chain. The antigen is unknown. Germline loops: CDR1 SGHTA, CDR2 FQGNSA. V lost 8 bases and J lost 1, with 14 bases in between. The length of the CDR3 is 14 residues. The sample belongs to a study of cytomegalovirus exposure and HLA in healthy donors. Findings of the study overall: The listing of 150 or so TCR beta chains classed them as cytomegalovirus-associated. Compared with the approximately 670-donor mean, an Asian-associated ancestry cluster reportedly had fewer N-insertions, according to a later analysis. The authors later found most CMV-associated TCR beta chains appeared HLA-restricted. The productive fraction for most TCR beta V segments was about 90% or about 30% in an earlier analysis.

With 60 Vbeta and 13 Jbeta primers, the PCR was carried out. The data were produced by immunoSEQ multiplex PCR, yet TCRdb's version contains in-frame clones alone and is incomplete. The sample yields 270,000 or so clones, approximately 91% seen once. The rearrangement joins TRBV7-2 to TRBJ1-1; D ambiguous. Material for sequencing was PBMCs. This TCR came from a girl aged 2-10 years in good health and CMV-seronegative. CDR3 amino acids: CASDFGTANTEAFF. The CDR3 bases are TGTGCCAGCGATTTTGGCACAGCGAACACTGAAGCTTTCTTT.